The clone carrying this T cell receptor beta chain occurred many times. Its antigen is as yet unknown. These data originate in a study of Graves' ophthalmopathy and Graves' hyperthyroidism. As for the study in general: A follow-up of 18 months without ophthalmopathy meant that hyperthyroidism was stable.

Study results and limitations: Among thyroid clonotypes expanded above 0.001 frequency, most also appeared in blood. From stable hyperthyroidism, ophthalmopathy was separated by a 13-signature model with 85% to 90% sensitivity and around 80% specificity.

RNA transcripts were the source from which TCR beta CDR3 regions were amplified. First-round RT-PCR relied on HTBI primers, and a second-round multiplex PCR came next. TCRdb ran MiXCR on the multiplex PCR reads and lists one entry per CDR3 protein. Of around 1.1 million distinct CDR3 sequences detected, 35% to 40% appear once; the ten largest clones hold approximately 12%. Diagnosis relied on clinical symptoms, serum thyroxine, TRAb, thyroid ultrasound and orbital computed tomography. The sample was peripheral blood or thyroid tissue (not recorded which). This TCR was recovered from an adult man with Graves' hyperthyroidism.

The CDR3: CASSSRPSGNTGELFF. CDR3 nucleotide sequence: TGTGCCAGTAGTTCTCGGCCTAGCGGTAACACCGGGGAGCTGTTTTTT. This sequence joins TRBV19 and TRBJ2-2; 7 bases are a match to TRBD2. V lost 5 bases, J lost 2 bases, and 8 bases stayed unmatched. There are 16 residues in the CDR3. Looked up from germline, CDR1 is LNHDA and CDR2 is SQIVND (reference sequence). The variable domain in full, completed from reference TRBV19 and TRBJ2-2, reads DGGITQSPKYLFRKEGQNVTLSCEQNLNHDAMYWYRQDPGQGLRLIYYSQIVNDFQKGDIAEGYSVSREKKESFPLTVTSAQKNPTAFYLCASSSRPSGNTGELFFGEGSRLTVL.